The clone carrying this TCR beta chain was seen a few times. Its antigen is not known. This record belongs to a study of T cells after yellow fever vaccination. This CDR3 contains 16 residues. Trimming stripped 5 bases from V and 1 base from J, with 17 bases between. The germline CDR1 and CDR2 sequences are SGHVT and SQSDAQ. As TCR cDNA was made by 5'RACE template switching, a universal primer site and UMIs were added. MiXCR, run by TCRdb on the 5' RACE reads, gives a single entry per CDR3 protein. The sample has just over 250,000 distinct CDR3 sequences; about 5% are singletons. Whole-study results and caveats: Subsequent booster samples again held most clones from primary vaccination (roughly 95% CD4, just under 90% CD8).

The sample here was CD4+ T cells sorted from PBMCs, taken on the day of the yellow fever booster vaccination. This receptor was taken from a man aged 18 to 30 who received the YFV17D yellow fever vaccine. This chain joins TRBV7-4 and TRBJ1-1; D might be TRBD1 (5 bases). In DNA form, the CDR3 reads TGTGCCAGCAGCCGGGACCCCTCGACCACGAACACTGAAGCTTTCTTT. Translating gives CASSRDPSTTNTEAFF.